Included here is one T cell receptor (beta chain) sequence, with context. As yet, its antigen is unknown. This entry comes from a study of cytomegalovirus exposure and HLA in healthy donors. The CDR3 totals 14 residues. Germline values: CDR1 SGHTA, CDR2 FQGTGA. Trimming cost V 5 bases and J 5 bases; bases outside gene matches: 7. Findings and caveats of the study: More clonal expansion characterized HLA-associated TCR beta chains than equally common others in a later analysis.

The PCR made use of 60 Vbeta and 13 Jbeta primers. Data came from immunoSEQ multiplex PCR; TCRdb stores just in-frame clones and leaves some out. The sample holds about 120,000 clones, 50% to 65% seen once. This receptor was obtained from a woman aged 40 to 50 in good health and CMV-seropositive. Sequenced: PBMCs. This sequence joins TRBV7-3 and TRBJ2-5, with TRBD1 matching 8 bases. CDR3 sequence reads: CASSPNRGWETQYF. In DNA form, the CDR3 reads TGTGCCAGCAGCCCTAACAGGGGGTGGGAGACCCAGTACTTC.